This record covers a single T cell receptor (beta chain). This specimen belongs to a study of blood T cell repertoires in COVID-19. In the study overall: Samples representing acute and convalescent COVID-19 were sourced from the United States, Italy and Spain. T cells, B-cell-depleted T cells, or PBMCs supplied cDNA or gDNA.

With 7 bases removed from V and 9 bases from J, the gap between germline ends came to 9 bases. CDR3 length equals 10 residues. CDR1 SNHLY and CDR2 FYNNEI come from the germline V gene. Data came from immunoSEQ multiplex PCR; TCRdb stores just in-frame clones and leaves some out. Of 300,000 to 400,000 clones listed, more than 75% were seen once; the top ten hold under 3%. Followed over time, Seattle patients had been enrolled while infection was active. The chain is built from TRBV2 and TRBJ2-5; D is perhaps TRBD2 (6 bases). Sequencing was done on a sample of peripheral blood. The origin of this receptor is a woman aged 55-70 years with COVID-19, enrolled during active disease. The CDR3 loop is CASIRRAQYF. The CDR3 nucleotides are TGTGCCAGCATCAGGAGGGCCCAGTACTTC.